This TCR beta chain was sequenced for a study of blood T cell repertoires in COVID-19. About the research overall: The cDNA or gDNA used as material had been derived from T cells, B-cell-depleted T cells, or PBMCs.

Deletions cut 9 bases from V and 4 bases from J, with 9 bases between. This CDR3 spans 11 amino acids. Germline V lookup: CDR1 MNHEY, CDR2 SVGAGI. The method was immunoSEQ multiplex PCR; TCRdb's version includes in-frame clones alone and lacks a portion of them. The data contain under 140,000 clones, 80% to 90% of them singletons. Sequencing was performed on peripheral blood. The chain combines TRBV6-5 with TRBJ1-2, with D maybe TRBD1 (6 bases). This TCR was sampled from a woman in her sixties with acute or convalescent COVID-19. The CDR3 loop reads CASLRGYGYTF. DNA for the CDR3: TGTGCCAGTCTCAGGGGCTATGGCTACACCTTC.